Detailed here is one T cell receptor (beta chain). The antigen is unknown. This CDR3 is 17 amino acids long. Assay: immunoSEQ multiplex PCR; the TCRdb copy retains only in-frame clones and omits some. This table has around 1 million clones, around three quarters appearing once. This entry is derived from a study of shared clonotypes between healthy human individuals. Study outcomes and limitations: Naive CD4 clonotypes were shared across several donors at roughly 5%.

This sequence was found in a man aged 18 to 35 in good health. The V and J genes are TRBV12-2 and TRBJ2-5; the tabulated D call, TRBD2, remains unverified against the DNA. TRBV12-2 is given as a pseudogene. The material sequenced was memory CD4+ T cells sorted from blood. Noted subset: CD45RA-negative fraction. CDR3 bases: TGTGCAAGTCGCTTAGCCCACCGGGACTACCCCAAAGAGACCCAGTACTTC. The encoded protein is CASRLAHRDYPKETQYF.